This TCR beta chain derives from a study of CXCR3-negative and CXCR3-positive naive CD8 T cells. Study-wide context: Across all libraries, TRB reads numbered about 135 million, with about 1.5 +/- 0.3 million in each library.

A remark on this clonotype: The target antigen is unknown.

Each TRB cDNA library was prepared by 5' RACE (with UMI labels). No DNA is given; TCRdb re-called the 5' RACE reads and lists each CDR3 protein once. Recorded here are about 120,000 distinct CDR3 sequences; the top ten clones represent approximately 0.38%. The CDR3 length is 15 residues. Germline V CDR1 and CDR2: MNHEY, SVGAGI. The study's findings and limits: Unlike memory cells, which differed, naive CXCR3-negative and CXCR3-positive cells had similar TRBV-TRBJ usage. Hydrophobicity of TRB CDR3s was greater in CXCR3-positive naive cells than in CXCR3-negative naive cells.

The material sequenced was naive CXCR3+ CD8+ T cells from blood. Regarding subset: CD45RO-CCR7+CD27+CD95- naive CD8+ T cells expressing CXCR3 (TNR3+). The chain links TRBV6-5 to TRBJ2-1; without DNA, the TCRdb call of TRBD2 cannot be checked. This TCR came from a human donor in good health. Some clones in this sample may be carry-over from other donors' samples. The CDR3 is CASSYGLAFSNEQFF.